Each of the 3 T cell receptor beta chains below was sequenced from the same sample in a study of technical replicates of blood from several donors (dated by TCRdb to about 2017). The library was generated by the immunoSEQ multiplex PCR assay. TCRdb limited this immuneACCESS table to in-frame rearrangements with V and J called. A share of clones is missing; checked studies link under half to unresolved V genes, and the rest is unexplained. This sample holds fewer than 100,000 clones; approximately 97% were observed only once. The ten largest clones represent about 0.17% of the sample. The sample taken for sequencing was T cells isolated from PBMCs. Receptors were obtained from a human donor in good health.

V is TRBV6-1 and J is TRBJ2-7; 11 nucleotides agree with TRBD2. V lost 4 bases, J lost 2 bases, and 7 bases stayed unmatched. CDR1 is MNHNS, CDR2 SASEGT, per germline. The CDR3 is 16 amino acids. In DNA form, the CDR3 reads TGTGCCAGCAGTGCCACTAGCGGGGGAAGAGCCTACGAGCAGTACTTC. Translated, it gives CASSATSGGRAYEQYF.

The CDR3 DNA is TGTGCCAGCAGTTTAGCAAGCGGGTACTATGGCTACACCTTC. Amino acids: CASSLASGYYGYTF. The chain joins TRBV27 to TRBJ1-2, with D uncertain. The CDR3 has 14 residues. V was pared by 2 bases and J by 3 bases, with 10 bases between. CDR1 and CDR2 from the germline V gene are MNHEY and SMNVEV (reference sequence).

The chain employs TRBV2 and TRBJ2-2, with unresolved D. Trimming pared 4 bases from V and 4 bases from J, leaving 13 bases between. This CDR3 is 15 amino acids long. Germline CDR1 and CDR2: SNHLY and FYNNEI. The CDR3 DNA sequence: TGTGCCAGCAGTGTGGTACTCCCGATCACCGGGGAGCTGTTTTTT. Translating gives CASSVVLPITGELFF.